These 25 T cell receptor beta chains were all obtained from the same sample, sequenced in a study of shared clonotypes between healthy human individuals. The repertoire was sequenced with immunoSEQ multiplex PCR; TCRdb's copy has only in-frame clones and lacks some. This table holds some 650,000 clones, approximately 97% found once. The material sequenced was naive CD4+ T cells sorted from blood. Described subset: CD45RA+ positively selected. The receptors stem from a woman aged 25 to 39 in good health.

J is TRBJ2-6 and V is TRBV7-2; 8 bases line up with TRBD2. Germline CDR1 and CDR2: SGHTA and FQGNSA. The CDR3 is 16 residues long. V dropped 7 bases and J dropped 3; count of bases not matched to a gene: 8. The CDR3 here is CASKRESVVGANVLTF. In DNA, the CDR3 is TGTGCCAGCAAGCGGGAGTCTGTTGTTGGGGCCAACGTCCTGACTTTC.

The rearrangement links TRBV28 to TRBJ2-3; the match to TRBD2 covers 8 bases. The CDR3 consists of 14 residues. Trimming cost V 8 bases and J 0 bases; bases outside gene matches: 4. Germline V gene lookup returns CDR1 MDHEN and CDR2 SYDVKM. CDR3 sequence: CASSERGSTDTQYF. DNA of the CDR3: TGTGCCAGCTCGGAGCGGGGGAGCACAGATACGCAGTATTTT.

Here the CDR3 reads CASSLSGRAPYNEQFF. CDR3 bases: TGTGCCAGCAGTTTATCCGGGAGGGCTCCCTACAATGAGCAGTTCTTC. This chain connects TRBV28 to TRBJ2-1, with 8 positions matching TRBD2. The CDR3 is 16 residues long. V lost 1 base and J lost 2; bases outside the gene matches: 4. Germline V gene data show CDR1 as MDHEN and CDR2 as SYDVKM.

Only one count was recorded for this clone. The CDR3 is CASSFRGGELFF. For the CDR3, the DNA is TGTGCCAGCAGTTTTCGCGGAGGGGAGCTGTTTTTT. The chain carries TRBV28 and TRBJ2-2; D ambiguous. Germline CDR1 is MDHEN and CDR2 is SYDVKM. The V end was cut by 3 bases, the J end by 8 bases, with 7 bases between. The CDR3 is 12 amino acids.

The chain couples TRBV28 to TRBJ1-2, with TRBD1 matching 9 bases. Losses at the gene ends were 7 bases for V and 5 bases for J; bases not matched to a gene: 5. The CDR3 is 13 amino acids. The V gene's germline CDR1 is MDHEN and CDR2 SYDVKM. The CDR3 sequence is CASTWDREYGYTF. DNA for the CDR3: TGTGCCAGCACCTGGGACAGGGAGTATGGCTACACCTTC.

This rearrangement joins TRBV6-1 to TRBJ2-7, with 14 bases that match TRBD2. With V trimmed by 8 bases and J by 7 bases, 7 bases remained unmatched. Germline V gene sequence: CDR1 MNHNS, CDR2 SASEGT. CDR3 length equals 14 residues. CDR3 protein: CASGKGLAGEEQYF. As DNA, the CDR3 is TGTGCCAGCGGAAAGGGACTAGCGGGAGAAGAGCAGTACTTC.

V is TRBV6-1 and J is TRBJ1-5; D is uncertain. Germline V gene sequence: CDR1 MNHNS, CDR2 SASEGT. The CDR3 is 12 residues long. V was shortened by 7 bases and J by 3 bases, with 7 bases between the two germline ends. CDR3 nucleotide sequence: TGTGCCAGCAAGATAGTCAATCAGCCCCAGCATTTT. It encodes CASKIVNQPQHF.

This chain uses TRBV7-2 with TRBJ1-3; D not resolved. Deletions cut 3 bases from V and 2 bases from J, with 8 bases between. Germline CDR1 and CDR2: SGHTA and FQGNSA. The CDR3 extends over 14 amino acids. The CDR3 protein is CASSFWGTGNTIYF. In DNA, the CDR3 is TGTGCCAGCAGCTTCTGGGGTACTGGAAACACCATATATTTT.

The rearrangement links TRBV5-6 to TRBJ2-2; 7 nucleotides line up with TRBD2. Germline V gene lookup returns CDR1 SGHDT and CDR2 YYEEEE. Losses at the gene ends were 10 bases for V and 2 bases for J; bases not matched to a gene: 5. The CDR3 is made up of 13 amino acids. The CDR3 DNA reads as TGTGCCGTCGGGGGGAGTAACACCGGGGAGCTGTTTTTT. It encodes CAVGGSNTGELFF.

This clone was recorded only once. This chain links TRBV6-1 with TRBJ2-5; perhaps TRBD2 as D (5 bases). From germline, CDR1 is MNHNS and CDR2 SASEGT. V was cut by 2 bases and J by 1 base, with 14 bases left in between. CDR3 length: 16 amino acids. The CDR3 DNA follows: TGTGCCAGCAGTGAATACTTCGGGGTACTCCAAGAGACCCAGTACTTC. This gives the protein CASSEYFGVLQETQYF.

As to this clone: Other DNA variants within this sample encode the same CDR3. The CDR3 sequence is CASSYPGTDTQYF. In DNA, the CDR3 is TGTGCCAGCAGTTACCCCGGAACAGATACGCAGTATTTT. The chain uses TRBV6-5 and TRBJ2-3; D not resolved. This CDR3 is built from 13 residues. Germline V lookup: CDR1 MNHEY, CDR2 SVGAGI. V shed 2 bases and J shed 3 bases, with 6 bases lying between them.

The chain joins TRBV7-9 to TRBJ1-5; tentatively, D is TRBD1 (5 bases). V lost 5 bases and J 8 bases, leaving 16 bases between the germline ends. Germline CDR1 and CDR2: SEHNR and FQNEAQ (reference sequence). CDR3 length: 14 amino acids. The CDR3 DNA is TGTGCCAGCAGCCGAGACAGCGGCGAAGAGCCCCAGCATTTT. Its protein product is CASSRDSGEEPQHF.

V and J are TRBV14 and TRBJ1-4, with a tentative D call TRBD1 (6 bases). The V end lost 1 base, the J end lost 4 bases, and 13 bases lay between the germline ends. The germline CDR1 and CDR2 sequences are SGHDN and FVKESK. The CDR3 sequence is 16 residues long. The CDR3 DNA reads as TGTGCCAGCAGCCAAGGCACAGGGACAAGTAATGAAAAACTGTTTTTT. The encoded protein is CASSQGTGTSNEKLFF.

The chain joins TRBV28 to TRBJ2-7; TRBD2 might be the D (6 bases). V shed 2 bases and J shed 3 bases, with 11 bases lying between them. Germline-derived CDR1 and CDR2 are MDHEN and SYDVKM. The CDR3 length is 14 residues. As DNA, the CDR3 is TGTGCCAGCAGTTTAGGAGGGGAAATCTACGAGCAGTACTTC. Translated: CASSLGGEIYEQYF.

The chain joins TRBV29-1 to TRBJ2-7, with 11 bases that match TRBD2. This CDR3 region has 14 residues. V lost 2 bases to trimming and J lost 4 bases; unmatched junction nucleotides: 4. Germline CDR1 SQVTM, CDR2 ANQGSEA. CDR3 residues: CSVELAGGTYEQYF. The CDR3 DNA follows: TGCAGCGTTGAACTAGCGGGAGGTACGTACGAGCAGTACTTC.

V usage is TRBV5-6 and J usage is TRBJ1-1; the D is unclear. The CDR3 has 14 residues. V was cut by 4 bases and J by 6 bases, with 16 bases left in between. The germline V gene encodes CDR1 SGHDT and CDR2 YYEEEE. The CDR3 is CASSPPRGFSEAFF. The CDR3 DNA reads as TGTGCCAGCAGCCCGCCCCGCGGGTTCTCTGAAGCTTTCTTT.

The chain joins TRBV7-2 to TRBJ1-5; D is ambiguous. Deletions cut 3 bases from V and 2 bases from J, with 8 bases between. This CDR3 is 14 amino acids long. The germline gives CDR1 SGHTA, CDR2 FQGNSA. The chain's CDR3 is CASSLRQGNQPQHF. CDR3 coding DNA: TGTGCCAGCAGCTTGAGACAAGGCAATCAGCCCCAGCATTTT.

The chain employs TRBV7-9 and TRBJ2-7; D assignment may be TRBD1 or TRBD2 (6 bases each). V lost 8 bases and J 5 bases, leaving 22 bases between the germline ends. CDR1 is SEHNR, CDR2 FQNEAQ, per germline (reference sequence). The CDR3 is made up of 15 amino acids. The CDR3 reads CASQKGGALWDEQYF. The CDR3 coding sequence is TGTGCCAGCCAAAAGGGGGGCGCCTTGTGGGACGAGCAGTACTTC. Filled out from reference TRBV7-9 and TRBJ2-7, the complete variable domain reads DTGVSQNPRHKITKRGQNVTFRCDPISEHNRLYWYRQTLGQGPEFLTYFQNEAQLEKSRLLSDRFSAERPKGSFSTLEIQRTEQGDSAMYLCASQKGGALWDEQYFGPGTRLTVT.

The chain couples TRBV7-5 to TRBJ1-5. TRBV7-5 is a pseudogene. The CDR3 length is 17 residues. The CDR3 DNA reads as TGTGTCAGAAGCTTAAGGGGGGGCGGAGATGGCAATCAGCCCCAGCATTTT. Encoded protein: CVRSLRGGGDGNQPQHF.

The rearrangement links TRBV7-2 to TRBJ1-2; 7 bases line up with TRBD1. CDR1 SGHTA and CDR2 FQGNSA come from the germline V gene. The V segment lost 4 bases and the J segment 7 bases; nucleotides outside the gene matches: 3. The CDR3 loop spans 12 amino acids. The CDR3 region has the DNA TGTGCCAGCAGCTCAGGGGGTTCTGGCTACACCTTC. Its translation is CASSSGGSGYTF.

The chain links TRBV5-8 to TRBJ2-3; D is unclear. Germline V gene sequence: CDR1 SGHTS, CDR2 YDEGEE. The CDR3 is 12 amino acids. Trimming took off 5 bases at V and 5 bases at J, with 9 bases between the two ends. In DNA form, the CDR3 reads TGTGCCAGCAGTGCGTACCGAGATACGCAGTATTTT. Amino acid sequence: CASSAYRDTQYF. The full variable domain, rest sourced from reference TRBV5-8 and TRBJ2-3, is EAGVTQSPTHLIKTRGQQATLRCSPISGHTSVYWYQQALGLGLQFLLWYDEGEERNRGNFPPRFSGRQFPNYSSELNVNALELEDSALYLCASSAYRDTQYFGPGTRLTVL.

J is TRBJ1-4 and V is TRBV19; TRBD1 is a possible D gene (6 bases). The germline V gene encodes CDR1 LNHDA and CDR2 SQIVND (reference sequence). The V and J ends lost 6 bases and 8 bases respectively, with 13 bases between them. CDR3 length equals 13 residues. CDR3 in amino acids: CASRQGRGEKLFF. The CDR3 nucleotides read TGTGCCAGTAGACAGGGAAGAGGGGAAAAACTGTTTTTT.

The CDR3 is CASTMGTGQISGNTIYF. The CDR3 DNA follows: TGTGCCAGCACCATGGGGACAGGGCAAATCTCTGGAAACACCATATATTTT. The chain joins TRBV7-9 to TRBJ1-3, with 9 bases matching TRBD1. With V trimmed by 7 bases and J by 0 bases, 10 bases remained unmatched. The germline CDR1 and CDR2 sequences are SEHNR and FQNEAQ (reference sequence). There are 17 residues in the CDR3.

The chain links TRBV5-4 to TRBJ2-5; either TRBD1 or TRBD2 may supply D (5 bases each). With 4 bases removed from V and 2 bases from J, the gap between germline ends came to 15 bases. The CDR3 has 15 amino acids. Germline CDR1 and CDR2: SGHNT and YYREEE (reference sequence). The CDR3: CASSLNRDPQETQYF. In DNA, the CDR3 is TGTGCCAGCAGCCTGAACCGGGACCCTCAAGAGACCCAGTACTTC.

The rearrangement joins TRBV4-1 to TRBJ2-5; 10 bases are a match to TRBD2. The CDR3 spans 16 residues. Trimming at V came to 0 bases and at J to 5 bases, leaving 6 bases not matched to a gene. Germline V gene sequence: CDR1 MGHRA, CDR2 YSYEKL. In DNA, the CDR3 is TGCGCCAGCAGCCAAGAGACTAGCGGGTCCCTGGAGACCCAGTACTTC. Translation gives CASSQETSGSLETQYF.